This T cell receptor beta chain stems from a study of cytomegalovirus exposure and HLA in healthy donors. Only one count was recorded for this clone. The table came from immunoSEQ multiplex PCR; TCRdb's copy has only in-frame clones and leaves some out. This table has about 110,000 clones, 88% appearing once. CDR1 and CDR2 (germline): MNHNS, SASEGT. The V end was cut by 3 bases, the J end by 0 bases, with 14 bases between. The CDR3 loop spans 16 amino acids. The chain recombines TRBV6-1 with TRBJ1-1; D might be TRBD1 (6 bases). The clonotype was recovered from a woman younger than 35 in good health and CMV-seronegative. The sequencing input was PBMCs. CDR3 nucleotide sequence: TGTGCCAGCAGTGACGAATACAGGGCCATGAACACTGAAGCTTTCTTT. It is translated as CASSDEYRAMNTEAFF.